This paragraph reports one T cell receptor (beta chain). The sample is drawn from a study of blood T cell repertoires in COVID-19. Overall study context: The United States, Italy and Spain supplied acute and convalescent COVID-19 samples. From T cells, B-cell-depleted T cells, or PBMCs came the material, which was cDNA or gDNA.

As handled by the study authors: Amplification from reference gene primers served as the basis for estimated nucleated cell counts. Clones were read by immunoSEQ multiplex PCR, and TCRdb kept only the in-frame ones, dropping some. The DNA gave D and trimming, while V, J and clone size come from that table. There are a few hundred thousand clones in the sample; about 83% occur only once, and about 12% lies in the top ten. This CDR3 has 16 residues. Per the germline V gene, CDR1 is MNHEY and CDR2 is SVGAGI. Losses at the gene ends were 4 bases for V and 0 bases for J; bases not matched to a gene: 4. The rearrangement uses TRBV6-5 and TRBJ2-1; 9 bases are a match to TRBD2. This sequence was found in a man of 80 years or more with acute or convalescent COVID-19. Sample: peripheral blood. CDR3: CASSSSGTSSYNEQFF. CDR3 coding DNA: TGTGCCAGCAGTTCTAGCGGGACCAGCTCCTACAATGAGCAGTTCTTC.